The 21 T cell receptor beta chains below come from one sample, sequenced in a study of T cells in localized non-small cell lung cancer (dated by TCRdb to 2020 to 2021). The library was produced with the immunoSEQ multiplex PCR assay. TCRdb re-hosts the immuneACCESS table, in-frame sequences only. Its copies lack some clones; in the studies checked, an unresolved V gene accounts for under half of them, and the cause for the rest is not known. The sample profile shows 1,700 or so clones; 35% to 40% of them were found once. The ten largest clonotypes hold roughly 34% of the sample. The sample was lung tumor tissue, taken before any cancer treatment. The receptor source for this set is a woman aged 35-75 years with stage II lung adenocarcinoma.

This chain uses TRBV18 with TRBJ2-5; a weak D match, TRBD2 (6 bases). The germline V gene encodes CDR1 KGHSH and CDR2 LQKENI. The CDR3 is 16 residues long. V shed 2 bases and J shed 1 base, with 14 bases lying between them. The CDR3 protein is CASSPGGGRPQETQYF. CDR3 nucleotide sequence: TGTGCCAGCTCACCAGGAGGAGGGAGACCCCAAGAGACCCAGTACTTC. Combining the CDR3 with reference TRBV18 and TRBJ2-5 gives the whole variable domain NAGVMQNPRHLVRRRGQEARLRCSPMKGHSHVYWYRQLPEEGLKFMVYLQKENIIDESGMPKERFSAEFPKEGPSILRIQQVVRGDSAAYFCASSPGGGRPQETQYFGPGTRLLVL.

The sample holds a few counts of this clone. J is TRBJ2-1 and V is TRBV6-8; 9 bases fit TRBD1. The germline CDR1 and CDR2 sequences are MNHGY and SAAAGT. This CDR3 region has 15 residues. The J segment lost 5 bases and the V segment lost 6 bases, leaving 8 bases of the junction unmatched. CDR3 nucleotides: TGTGCCAGCAGCCTTTTGGACAGGGGCCACAATGAGCAGTTCTTC. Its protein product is CASSLLDRGHNEQFF.

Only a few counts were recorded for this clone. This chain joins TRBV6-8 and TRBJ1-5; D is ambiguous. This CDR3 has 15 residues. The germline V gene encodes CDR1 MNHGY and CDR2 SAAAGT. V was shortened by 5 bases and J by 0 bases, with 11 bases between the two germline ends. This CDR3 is CASSPTKGSNQPQHF. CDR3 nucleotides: TGTGCCAGCAGTCCAACGAAGGGTAGCAATCAGCCCCAGCATTTT.

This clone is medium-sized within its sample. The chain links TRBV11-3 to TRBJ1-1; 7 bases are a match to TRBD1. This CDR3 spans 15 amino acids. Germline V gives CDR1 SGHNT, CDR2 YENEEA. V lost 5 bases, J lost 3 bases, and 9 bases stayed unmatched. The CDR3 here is CASSIPQGVDTEAFF. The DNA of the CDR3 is TGTGCCAGCAGCATACCCCAGGGGGTAGACACTGAAGCTTTCTTT.

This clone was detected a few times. The CDR3 DNA reads TGTGCCAGCAGCGGGTGGGACAGGGGGATCTACGAGCAGTACTTC. Translated: CASSGWDRGIYEQYF. The chain is built from TRBV11-3 and TRBJ2-7; 11 nucleotides agree with TRBD1. Trimming removed 5 bases from V and 3 bases from J; junction bases left unmatched: 6. CDR3 length: 15 amino acids. Germline CDR1 is SGHNT and CDR2 is YENEEA.

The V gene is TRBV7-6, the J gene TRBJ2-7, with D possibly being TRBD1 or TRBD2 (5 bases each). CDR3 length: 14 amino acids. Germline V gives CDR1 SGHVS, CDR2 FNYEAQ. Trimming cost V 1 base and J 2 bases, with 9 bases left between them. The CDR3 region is CASSLGGTTYEQYF. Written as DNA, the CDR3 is TGTGCCAGCAGCTTAGGTGGGACCACCTACGAGCAGTACTTC.

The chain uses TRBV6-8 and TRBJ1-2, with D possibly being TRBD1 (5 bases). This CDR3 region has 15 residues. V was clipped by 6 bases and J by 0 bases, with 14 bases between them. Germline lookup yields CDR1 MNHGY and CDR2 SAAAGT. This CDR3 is CASSASDRANYGYTF. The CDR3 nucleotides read TGTGCCAGCAGCGCCAGCGACAGAGCTAACTATGGCTACACCTTC.

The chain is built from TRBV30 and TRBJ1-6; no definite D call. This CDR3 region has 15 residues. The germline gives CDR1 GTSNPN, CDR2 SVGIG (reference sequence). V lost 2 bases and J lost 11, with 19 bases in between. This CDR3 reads CAWSPNGRPGAPLHF. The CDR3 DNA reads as TGTGCCTGGAGTCCCAACGGACGGCCGGGAGCACCCCTCCACTTT.

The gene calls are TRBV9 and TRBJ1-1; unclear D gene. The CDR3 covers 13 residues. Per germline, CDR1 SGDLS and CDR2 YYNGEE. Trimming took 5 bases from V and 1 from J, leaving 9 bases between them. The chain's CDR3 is CASRTERNTEAFF. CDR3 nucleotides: TGTGCCAGCAGGACTGAAAGGAACACTGAAGCTTTCTTT.

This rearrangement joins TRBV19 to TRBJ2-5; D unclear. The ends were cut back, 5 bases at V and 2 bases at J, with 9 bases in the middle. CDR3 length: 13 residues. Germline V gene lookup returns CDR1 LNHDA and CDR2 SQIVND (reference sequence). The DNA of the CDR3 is TGTGCCAGTAGTTTCGGGCCTCAAGAGACCCAGTACTTC. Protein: CASSFGPQETQYF.

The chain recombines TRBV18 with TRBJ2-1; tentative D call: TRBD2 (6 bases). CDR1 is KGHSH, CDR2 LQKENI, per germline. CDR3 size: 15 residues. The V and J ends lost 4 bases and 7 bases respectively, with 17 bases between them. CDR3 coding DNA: TGTGCCAGCTCACGGGAGGTCCCTCGAGGGAATGAGCAGTTCTTC. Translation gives CASSREVPRGNEQFF.

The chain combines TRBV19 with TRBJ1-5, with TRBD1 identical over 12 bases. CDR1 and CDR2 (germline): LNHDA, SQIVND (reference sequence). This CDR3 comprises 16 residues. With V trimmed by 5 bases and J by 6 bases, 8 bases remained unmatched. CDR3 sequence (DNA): TGTGCCAGTAGTTTCTCCGGGACAGGGGGCAGTCAGCCCCAGCATTTT. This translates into CASSFSGTGGSQPQHF.

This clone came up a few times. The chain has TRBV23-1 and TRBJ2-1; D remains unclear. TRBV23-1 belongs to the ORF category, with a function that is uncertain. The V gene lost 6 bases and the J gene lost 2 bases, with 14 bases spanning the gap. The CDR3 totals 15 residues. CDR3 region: CASSQGEHPYNEQFF. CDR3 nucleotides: TGCGCCAGCAGCCAAGGTGAGCATCCCTACAATGAGCAGTTCTTC.

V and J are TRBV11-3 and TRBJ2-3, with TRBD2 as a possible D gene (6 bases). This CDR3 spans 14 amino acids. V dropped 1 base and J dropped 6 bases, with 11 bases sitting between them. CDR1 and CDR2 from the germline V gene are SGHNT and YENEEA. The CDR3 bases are TGTGCCAGCAGCTTAGGGACTACCACGGATACGCAGTATTTT. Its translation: CASSLGTTTDTQYF.

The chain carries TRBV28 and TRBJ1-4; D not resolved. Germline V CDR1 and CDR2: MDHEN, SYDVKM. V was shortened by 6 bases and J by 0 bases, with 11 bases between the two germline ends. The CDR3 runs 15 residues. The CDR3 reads CASSPSGTTNEKLFF. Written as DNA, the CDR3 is TGTGCCAGCAGCCCATCTGGGACAACTAATGAAAAACTGTTTTTT.

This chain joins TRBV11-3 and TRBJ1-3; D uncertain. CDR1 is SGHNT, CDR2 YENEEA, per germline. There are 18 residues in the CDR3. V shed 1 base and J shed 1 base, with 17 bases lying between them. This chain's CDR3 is CASSLGVAGRNSGNTIYF. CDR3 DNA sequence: TGTGCCAGCAGCTTAGGGGTCGCGGGGAGGAATTCTGGAAACACCATATATTTT.

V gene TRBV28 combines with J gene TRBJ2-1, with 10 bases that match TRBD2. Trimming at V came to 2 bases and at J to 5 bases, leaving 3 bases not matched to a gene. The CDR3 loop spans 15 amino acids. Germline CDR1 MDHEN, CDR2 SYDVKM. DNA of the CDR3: TGTGCCAGCAGTTTAACTAGCGGGGTCGACAATGAGCAGTTCTTC. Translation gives CASSLTSGVDNEQFF. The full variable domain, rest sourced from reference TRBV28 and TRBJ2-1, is DVKVTQSSRYLVKRTGEKVFLECVQDMDHENMFWYRQDPGLGLRLIYFSYDVKMKEKGDIPEGYSVSREKKERFSLILESASTNQTSMYLCASSLTSGVDNEQFFGPGTRLTVL.

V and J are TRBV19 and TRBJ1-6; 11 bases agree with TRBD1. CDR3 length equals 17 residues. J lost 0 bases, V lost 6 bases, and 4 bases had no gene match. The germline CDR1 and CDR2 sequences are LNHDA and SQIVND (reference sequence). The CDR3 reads CASSGTGGSSYNSPLHF. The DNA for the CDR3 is TGTGCCAGTAGCGGGACAGGGGGGAGCTCCTATAATTCACCCCTCCACTTT. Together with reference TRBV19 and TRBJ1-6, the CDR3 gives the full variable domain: DGGITQSPKYLFRKEGQNVTLSCEQNLNHDAMYWYRQDPGQGLRLIYYSQIVNDFQKGDIAEGYSVSREKKESFPLTVTSAQKNPTAFYLCASSGTGGSSYNSPLHFGNGTRLTVT.

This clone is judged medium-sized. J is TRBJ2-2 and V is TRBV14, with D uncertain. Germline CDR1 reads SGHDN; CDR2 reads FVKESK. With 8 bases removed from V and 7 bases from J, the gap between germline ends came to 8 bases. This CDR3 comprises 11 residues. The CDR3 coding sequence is TGTGCCAGCTCCATGGACGGGGAGCTGTTTTTT. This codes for CASSMDGELFF. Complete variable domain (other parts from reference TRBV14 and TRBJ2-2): EAGVTQFPSHSVIEKGQTVTLRCDPISGHDNLYWYRRVMGKEIKFLLHFVKESKQDESGMPNNRFLAERTGGTYSTLKVQPAELEDSGVYFCASSMDGELFFGEGSRLTVL.

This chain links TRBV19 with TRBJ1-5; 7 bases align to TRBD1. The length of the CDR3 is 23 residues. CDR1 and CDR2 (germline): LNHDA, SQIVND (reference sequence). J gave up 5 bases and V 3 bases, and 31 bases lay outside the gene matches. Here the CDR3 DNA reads TGTGCCAGTAGTATCGGATTGACGAACCGGGACAGTCCCCTAAATGGCCCATATCAGCCCCAGCATTTT. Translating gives CASSIGLTNRDSPLNGPYQPQHF.

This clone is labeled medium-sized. The CDR3 sequence is CASSQGTRGDRSYEQYF. In DNA form, the CDR3 reads TGTGCCAGCAGCCAAGGAACACGCGGGGACAGAAGTTACGAGCAGTACTTC. The chain is built from TRBV11-3 and TRBJ2-7, with TRBD1 as a possible D gene (7 bases). This CDR3 is 17 amino acids long. Germline V CDR1 and CDR2: SGHNT, YENEEA. Between the trimmed V and J ends, which lost 5 bases and 4 bases, there was a span of 24 bases.